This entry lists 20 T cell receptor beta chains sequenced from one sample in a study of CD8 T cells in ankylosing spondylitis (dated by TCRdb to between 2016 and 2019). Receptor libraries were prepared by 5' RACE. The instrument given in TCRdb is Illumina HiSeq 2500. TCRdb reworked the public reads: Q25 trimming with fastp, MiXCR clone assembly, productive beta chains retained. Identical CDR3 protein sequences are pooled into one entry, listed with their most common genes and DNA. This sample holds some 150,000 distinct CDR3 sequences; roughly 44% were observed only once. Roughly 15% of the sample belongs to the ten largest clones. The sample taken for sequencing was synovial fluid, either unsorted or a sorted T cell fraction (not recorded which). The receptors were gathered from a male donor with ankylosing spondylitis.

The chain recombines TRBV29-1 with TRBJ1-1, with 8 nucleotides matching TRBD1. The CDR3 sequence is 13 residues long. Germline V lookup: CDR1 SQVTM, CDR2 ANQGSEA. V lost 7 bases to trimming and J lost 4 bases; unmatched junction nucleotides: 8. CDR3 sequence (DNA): TGCAGCGCTTTGACAGGGGTGCGCACTGAAGCTTTCTTT. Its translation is CSALTGVRTEAFF.

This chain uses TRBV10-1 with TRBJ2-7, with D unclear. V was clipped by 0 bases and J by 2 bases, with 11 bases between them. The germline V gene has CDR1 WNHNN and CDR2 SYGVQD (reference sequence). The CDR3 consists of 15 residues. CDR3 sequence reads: CASSESPENTYEQYF. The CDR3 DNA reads TGCGCCAGCAGTGAGTCCCCAGAGAATACCTACGAGCAGTACTTC.

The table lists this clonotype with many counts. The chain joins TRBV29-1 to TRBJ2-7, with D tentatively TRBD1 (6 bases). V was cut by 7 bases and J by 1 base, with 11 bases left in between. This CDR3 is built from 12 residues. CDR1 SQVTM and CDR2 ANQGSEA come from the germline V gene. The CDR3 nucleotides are TGCAGCGCCGATACAGGGTCCTACGAGCAGTACTTC. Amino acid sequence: CSADTGSYEQYF.

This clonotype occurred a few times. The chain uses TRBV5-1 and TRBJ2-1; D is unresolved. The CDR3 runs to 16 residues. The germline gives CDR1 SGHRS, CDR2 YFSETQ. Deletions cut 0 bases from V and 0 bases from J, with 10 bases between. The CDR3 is CASSLEAPSSYNEQFF. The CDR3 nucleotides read TGCGCCAGCAGCTTGGAAGCGCCTAGCTCCTACAATGAGCAGTTCTTC. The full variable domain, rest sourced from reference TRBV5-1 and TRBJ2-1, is KAGVTQTPRYLIKTRGQQVTLSCSPISGHRSVSWYQQTPGQGLQFLFEYFSETQRNKGNFPGRFSGRQFSNSRSEMNVSTLELGDSALYLCASSLEAPSSYNEQFFGPGTRLTVL.

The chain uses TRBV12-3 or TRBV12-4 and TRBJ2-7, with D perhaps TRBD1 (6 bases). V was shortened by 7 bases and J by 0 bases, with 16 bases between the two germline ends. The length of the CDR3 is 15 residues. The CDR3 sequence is CASTSNRDPSYEQYF. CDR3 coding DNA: TGTGCCAGCACCTCGAACAGGGACCCCTCCTACGAGCAGTACTTC.

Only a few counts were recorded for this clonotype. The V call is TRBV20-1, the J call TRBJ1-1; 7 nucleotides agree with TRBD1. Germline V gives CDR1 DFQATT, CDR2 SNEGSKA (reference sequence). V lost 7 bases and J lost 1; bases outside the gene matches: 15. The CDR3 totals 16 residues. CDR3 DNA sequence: TGCAGTGTTCCAAACTCATCAGGGGGAGAGAACACTGAAGCTTTCTTT. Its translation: CSVPNSSGGENTEAFF.

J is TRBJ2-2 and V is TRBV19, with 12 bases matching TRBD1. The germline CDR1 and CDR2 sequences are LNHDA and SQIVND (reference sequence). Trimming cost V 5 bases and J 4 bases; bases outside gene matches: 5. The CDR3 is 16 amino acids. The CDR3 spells CASSAPGQGATGELFF. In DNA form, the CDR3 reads TGTGCCAGTAGTGCACCGGGACAGGGGGCCACCGGGGAGCTGTTTTTT.

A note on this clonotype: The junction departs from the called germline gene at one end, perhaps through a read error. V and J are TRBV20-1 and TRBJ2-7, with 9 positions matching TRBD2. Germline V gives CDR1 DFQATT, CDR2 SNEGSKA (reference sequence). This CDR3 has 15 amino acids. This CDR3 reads CSARKFSGSSSEQYF. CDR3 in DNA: TGCAGTGCTCGCAAGTTTAGCGGGAGCTCCTCCGAGCAGTACTTC.

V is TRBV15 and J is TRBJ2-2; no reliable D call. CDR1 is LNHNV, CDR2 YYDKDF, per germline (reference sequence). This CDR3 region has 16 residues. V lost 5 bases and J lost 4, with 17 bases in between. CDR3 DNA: TGTGCCACCAGCTTGGGGTCGTTTTGGGGCACCGGGGAGCTGTTTTTT. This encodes CATSLGSFWGTGELFF.

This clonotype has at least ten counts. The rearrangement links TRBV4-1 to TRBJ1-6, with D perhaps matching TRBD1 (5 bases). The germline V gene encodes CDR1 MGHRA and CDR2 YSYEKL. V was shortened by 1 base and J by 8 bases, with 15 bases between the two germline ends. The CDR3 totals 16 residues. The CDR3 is CASSQVPGQGDSPLHF. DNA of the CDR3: TGCGCCAGCAGCCAAGTCCCCGGACAAGGGGATTCACCCCTCCACTTT.

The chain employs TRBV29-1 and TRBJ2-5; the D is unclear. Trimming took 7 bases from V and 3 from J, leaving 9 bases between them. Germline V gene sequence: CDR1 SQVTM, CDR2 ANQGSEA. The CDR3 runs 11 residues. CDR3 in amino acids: CSARPKETQYF. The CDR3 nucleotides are TGCAGCGCCCGGCCGAAAGAGACCCAGTACTTC.

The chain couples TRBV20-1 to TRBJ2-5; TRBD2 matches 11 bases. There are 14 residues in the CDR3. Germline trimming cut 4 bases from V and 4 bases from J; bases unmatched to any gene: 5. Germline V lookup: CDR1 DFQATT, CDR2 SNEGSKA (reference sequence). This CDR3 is CSATSGGPAETQYF. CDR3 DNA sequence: TGCAGTGCTACTAGCGGGGGGCCGGCAGAGACCCAGTACTTC.

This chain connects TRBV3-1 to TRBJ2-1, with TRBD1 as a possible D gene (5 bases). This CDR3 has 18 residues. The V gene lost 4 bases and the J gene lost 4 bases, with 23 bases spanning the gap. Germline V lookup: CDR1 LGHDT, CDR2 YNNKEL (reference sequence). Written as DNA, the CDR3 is TGTGCCAGCAGCCCCCTGGGGCCCCTACCCCCTGGATACAATGAGCAGTTCTTC. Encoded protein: CASSPLGPLPPGYNEQFF.

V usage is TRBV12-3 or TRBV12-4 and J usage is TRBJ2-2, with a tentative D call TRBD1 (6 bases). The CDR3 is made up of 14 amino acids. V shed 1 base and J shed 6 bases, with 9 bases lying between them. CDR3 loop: CASSLVSGAGELFF. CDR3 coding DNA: TGTGCCAGCAGTTTAGTTTCAGGGGCCGGGGAGCTGTTTTTT.

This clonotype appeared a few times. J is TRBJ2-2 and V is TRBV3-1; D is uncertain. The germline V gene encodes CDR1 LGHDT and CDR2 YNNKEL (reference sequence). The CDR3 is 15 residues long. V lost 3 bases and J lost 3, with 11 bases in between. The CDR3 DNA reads TGTGCCAGCAGCCAGGCAGATTTGGACACCGGGGAGCTGTTTTTT. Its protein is CASSQADLDTGELFF.

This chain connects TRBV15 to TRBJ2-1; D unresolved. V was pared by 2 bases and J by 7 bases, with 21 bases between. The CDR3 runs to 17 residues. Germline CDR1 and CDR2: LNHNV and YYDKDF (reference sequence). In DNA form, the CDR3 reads TGTGCCACCAGCAGACTGGATGGGCTACGCGGAGTAAATGAGCAGTTCTTC. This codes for CATSRLDGLRGVNEQFF.

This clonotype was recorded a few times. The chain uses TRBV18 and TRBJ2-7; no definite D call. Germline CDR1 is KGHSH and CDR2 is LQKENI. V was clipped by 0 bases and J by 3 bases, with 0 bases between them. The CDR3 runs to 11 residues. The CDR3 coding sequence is TGTGCCAGCTCACCACCCTACGAGCAGTACTTC. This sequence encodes CASSPPYEQYF.

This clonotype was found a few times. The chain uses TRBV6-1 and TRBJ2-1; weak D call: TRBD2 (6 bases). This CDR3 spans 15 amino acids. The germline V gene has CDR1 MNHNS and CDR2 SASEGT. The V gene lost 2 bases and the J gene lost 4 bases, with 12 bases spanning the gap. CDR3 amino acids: CASSEWWGLYNEQFF. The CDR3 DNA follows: TGTGCCAGCAGTGAATGGTGGGGACTGTACAATGAGCAGTTCTTC.

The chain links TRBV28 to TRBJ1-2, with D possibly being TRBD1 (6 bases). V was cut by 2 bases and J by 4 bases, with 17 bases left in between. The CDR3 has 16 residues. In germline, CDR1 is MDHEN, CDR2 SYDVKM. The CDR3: CASSLRDKAPIYGYTF. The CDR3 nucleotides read TGTGCCAGCAGTTTAAGGGACAAGGCGCCCATCTATGGCTACACCTTC.

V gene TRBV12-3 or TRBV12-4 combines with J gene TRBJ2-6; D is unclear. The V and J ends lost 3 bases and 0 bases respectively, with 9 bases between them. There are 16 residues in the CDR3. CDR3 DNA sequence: TGTGCCAGCAGTTTTAGGCGGATCTCTGGGGCCAACGTCCTGACTTTC. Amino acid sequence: CASSFRRISGANVLTF.